One and the same sample provided the 8 T cell receptor beta chains below, sequenced in a study of radiotherapy plus CTLA-4 blockade in lung cancer. Method: immunoSEQ multiplex PCR; TCRdb's copy keeps in-frame clones and lacks some. The repertoire holds about 77,000 clones, with approximately 73% as singletons. The input for sequencing was peripheral blood, taken from a patient treated with radiotherapy plus ipilimumab. These receptors came from a human donor with non-small cell lung cancer whose response to radiotherapy plus ipilimumab could not be evaluated.

This clone was found once. The rearrangement uses TRBV18 and TRBJ2-5; 9 positions match TRBD1. The germline V gene has CDR1 KGHSH and CDR2 LQKENI. The CDR3 loop spans 16 amino acids. The trim removed 0 bases at V and 3 bases at J, leaving 5 bases unmatched. CDR3 amino acids: CASSPPGQGFKETQYF. The DNA of the CDR3 is TGTGCCAGCTCACCACCTGGACAGGGGTTTAAAGAGACCCAGTACTTC.

The chain employs TRBV2 and TRBJ1-1, with TRBD1 as a possible D gene (5 bases). The CDR3 covers 15 residues. Germline lookup yields CDR1 SNHLY and CDR2 FYNNEI. The ends were cut back, 3 bases at V and 1 base at J, with 12 bases in the middle. The CDR3: CASSDRGYKNTEAFF. CDR3 DNA sequence: TGTGCCAGCAGTGATAGGGGTTACAAGAACACTGAAGCTTTCTTT. Looking up the rest from reference TRBV2 and TRBJ1-1 gives the full variable domain: EPEVTQTPSHQVTQMGQEVILRCVPISNHLYFYWYRQILGQKVEFLVSFYNNEISEKSEIFDDQFSVERPDGSNFTLKIRSTKLEDSAMYFCASSDRGYKNTEAFFGQGTRLTVV.

The gene calls are TRBV27 and TRBJ2-7, with a possible D match to TRBD2 (6 bases). Germline V gene sequence: CDR1 MNHEY, CDR2 SMNVEV (reference sequence). The V and J ends lost 6 bases and 6 bases respectively, with 12 bases between them. The CDR3 length is 12 residues. In DNA, the CDR3 is TGTGCCAGCAGCGTGACCGGGGGCGAGCAGTACTTC. It translates to CASSVTGGEQYF.

The chain couples TRBV6-6 to TRBJ1-6; maybe TRBD1 (5 bases). The CDR3 runs to 14 residues. V was pared by 0 bases and J by 7 bases, with 7 bases between. The germline V gene has CDR1 MNHNY and CDR2 SVGAGI (reference sequence). The CDR3 protein is CASSYSGQNSPLHF. For the CDR3, the DNA is TGTGCCAGCAGTTACTCAGGACAAAATTCACCCCTCCACTTT.

This chain links TRBV7-8 with TRBJ2-7, with D tentatively TRBD1 (5 bases). CDR1 and CDR2 from the germline V gene are SGHVS and FQNEAQ. The CDR3 length is 14 residues. V shed 0 bases and J shed 5 bases, with 11 bases lying between them. CDR3 nucleotide sequence: TGTGCCAGCAGCTTAGCTTCATGGGGCGACGAGCAGTACTTC. It codes for CASSLASWGDEQYF.

The gene calls are TRBV30 and TRBJ2-3, with no clear D. The V end lost 8 bases, the J end lost 4 bases, and 13 bases lay between the germline ends. Germline assignment: CDR1 GTSNPN and CDR2 SVGIG (reference sequence). This CDR3 has 12 residues. CDR3 coding DNA: TGTGCCCTCGCGGAGTATGCAGATACGCAGTATTTT. It translates to CALAEYADTQYF.

This sequence joins TRBV11-3 and TRBJ2-5; the D gene is possibly TRBD1 (5 bases). Trimming pared 5 bases from V and 2 bases from J, leaving 12 bases between. This CDR3 region has 14 residues. The germline CDR1 and CDR2 sequences are SGHNT and YENEEA. In DNA form, the CDR3 reads TGTGCCAGCAGCCAAAGGACACCTCAAGAGACCCAGTACTTC. It codes for CASSQRTPQETQYF.

The J gene is TRBJ2-2, the V gene TRBV4-3; 7 bases fit TRBD1. Germline lookup yields CDR1 LGHNA and CDR2 YSLEER. The CDR3 runs 17 residues. V trimming: 3 bases; J trimming: 6 bases; junction bases outside the gene matches: 13. CDR3 sequence: CASSQLSRGRGPGELFF. The DNA of the CDR3 is TGCGCCAGCAGCCAGCTTTCGAGGGGGCGAGGTCCCGGGGAGCTGTTTTTT.